This T cell receptor (beta chain) was sequenced during a study of CD8 T cells in Susac syndrome. Study-wide points: That the number of individuals in its TCR sequencing and HLA analysis was relatively small was acknowledged by the study.

Random-hexamer reverse transcription was applied to roughly 0.5 to 1 ug RNA. The method of amplification for TCR beta CDR3 was immunoSEQ multiplex PCR, covering 54 Vbeta and 13 Jbeta. TCRdb called the immunoSEQ multiplex PCR reads again in MiXCR, with one record for every CDR3 protein. The data hold 250,000 to 300,000 distinct CDR3 sequences, with approximately 85% observed a single time. Germline V CDR1 and CDR2: SGHRS, YFSETQ. V shed 6 bases and J shed 8 bases, with 14 bases lying between them. The CDR3 has 13 residues. TCR beta sequencing was performed on blood CD8+ and CD4+ T cells. TEMRA cells were FACS-enriched, and CD8+ and CD4+ T cells were isolated negatively. Remarks on this clonotype: What it recognizes is unknown.

The receptor comes from a human donor with multiple sclerosis. Sequences were obtained from CD8+ T cells from PBMCs. The V gene is TRBV5-1, the J gene TRBJ1-4; no clear D. CDR3 sequence (DNA): TGCGCCAGCACCCCGGGCACGGAGGAAAAACTGTTTTTT. Protein product: CASTPGTEEKLFF.